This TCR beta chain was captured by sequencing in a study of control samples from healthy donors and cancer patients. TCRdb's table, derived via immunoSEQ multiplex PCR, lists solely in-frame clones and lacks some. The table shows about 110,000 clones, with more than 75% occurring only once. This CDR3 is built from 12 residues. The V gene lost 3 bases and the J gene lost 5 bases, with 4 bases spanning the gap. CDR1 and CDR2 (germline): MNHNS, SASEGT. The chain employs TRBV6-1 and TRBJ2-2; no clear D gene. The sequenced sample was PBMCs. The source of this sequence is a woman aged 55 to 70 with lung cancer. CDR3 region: CASSERTGELFF. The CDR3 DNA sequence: TGTGCCAGCAGTGAGAGAACCGGGGAGCTGTTTTTT.